This TCR beta chain derives from a study of CD8 T cells in Susac syndrome. With random hexamers, reverse transcription was performed on about 0.5 to 1 ug of RNA. The CDR3 of TCR beta was amplified by immunoSEQ multiplex PCR across 54 Vbeta and 13 Jbeta. TCRdb re-derived calls from the immunoSEQ multiplex PCR reads in MiXCR, one entry per CDR3 protein. The sample lists 150,000 to 200,000 distinct CDR3 sequences, around 93% occurring once. With V trimmed by 2 bases and J by 4 bases, 9 bases remained unmatched. Germline CDR1 and CDR2: MGHRA and YSYEKL. This CDR3 contains 16 residues. Sequencing was performed on CD4+ T cells from PBMCs. The sequence came from a human donor in good health. The chain employs TRBV4-1 and TRBJ1-1; TRBD1 aligns across 8 bases. The CDR3 nucleotides are TGCGCCAGCAGCCAAATAAGCAGGGGGCTGGGCACTGAAGCTTTCTTT. It yields the protein CASSQISRGLGTEAFF.